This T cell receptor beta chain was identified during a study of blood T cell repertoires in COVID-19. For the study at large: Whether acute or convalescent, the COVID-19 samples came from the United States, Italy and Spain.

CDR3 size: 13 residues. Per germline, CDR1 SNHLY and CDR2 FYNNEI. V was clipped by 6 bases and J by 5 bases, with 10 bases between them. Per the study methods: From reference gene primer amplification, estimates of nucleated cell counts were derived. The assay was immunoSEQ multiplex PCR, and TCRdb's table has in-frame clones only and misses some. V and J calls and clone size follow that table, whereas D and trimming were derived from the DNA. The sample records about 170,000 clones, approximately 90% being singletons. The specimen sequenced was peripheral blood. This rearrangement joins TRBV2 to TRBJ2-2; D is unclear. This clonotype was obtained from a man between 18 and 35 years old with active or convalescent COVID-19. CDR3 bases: TGTGCCAGCAGGGCTTACGAAACCGGGGAGCTGTTTTTT. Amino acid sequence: CASRAYETGELFF.